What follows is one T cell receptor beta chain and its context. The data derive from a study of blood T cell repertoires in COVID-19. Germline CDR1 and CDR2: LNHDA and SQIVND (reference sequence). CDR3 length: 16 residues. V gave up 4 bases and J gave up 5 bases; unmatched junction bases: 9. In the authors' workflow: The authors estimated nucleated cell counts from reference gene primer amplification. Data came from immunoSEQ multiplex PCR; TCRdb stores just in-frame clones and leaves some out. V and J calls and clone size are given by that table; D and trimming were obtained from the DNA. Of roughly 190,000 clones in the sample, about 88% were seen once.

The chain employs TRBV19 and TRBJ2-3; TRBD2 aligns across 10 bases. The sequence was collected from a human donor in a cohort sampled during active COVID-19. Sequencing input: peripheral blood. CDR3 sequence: CASSTRLAGEGDTQYF. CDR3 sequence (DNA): TGTGCCAGTAGTACCCGACTAGCGGGCGAGGGAGATACGCAGTATTTT.